The next 30 T cell receptor beta chains were all read from a single sample in a study of cytomegalovirus exposure and HLA in healthy donors (dated by TCRdb to about 2017). The method was the immunoSEQ multiplex PCR assay. The immuneACCESS repertoire file appears here via TCRdb, limited to in-frame rearrangements. These files lack a portion of the clones; in checked studies, under half of the deficit traces to unresolved V genes, and the cause of the others is not known. The sample table contains tens of thousands of clones; only one count was recorded for roughly 90% of them. Of the sample, 1% to 1.2% is held by the ten largest clones. The specimen sequenced was PBMCs. The receptors shown here come from a man aged 18 to 35 in good health and CMV-seronegative.

The chain combines TRBV27 with TRBJ2-4; unclear D gene. The ends were cut back, 4 bases at V and 3 bases at J, with 7 bases in the middle. This CDR3 is 13 amino acids long. The germline CDR1 and CDR2 sequences are MNHEY and SMNVEV (reference sequence). CDR3 loop: CASSYTVKNIQYF. The CDR3, as DNA: TGTGCCAGCAGTTACACAGTCAAAAACATTCAGTACTTC.

The chain combines TRBV6-1 with TRBJ2-1; TRBD2 might be the D (6 bases). The CDR3 runs to 14 residues. The V gene lost 9 bases and the J gene lost 6 bases, with 18 bases spanning the gap. Germline V gene sequence: CDR1 MNHNS, CDR2 SASEGT. The CDR3 DNA reads as TGTGCCAGTACTACCGGAGGGGTCCCCAATGAGCAGTTCTTC. Its translation is CASTTGGVPNEQFF.

The chain links TRBV28 to TRBJ2-4, with TRBD2 matching over 7 bases. The length of the CDR3 is 15 residues. The V gene end was trimmed by 10 bases and the J gene end by 1 base; junction bases not matched to a gene: 10. From germline, CDR1 is MDHEN and CDR2 SYDVKM. CDR3 sequence: CATQSGGVAKNIQYF. For the CDR3, the DNA is TGTGCCACCCAAAGTGGGGGGGTGGCCAAAAACATTCAGTACTTC. The variable domain in full, completed from reference TRBV28 and TRBJ2-4, reads DVKVTQSSRYLVKRTGEKVFLECVQDMDHENMFWYRQDPGLGLRLIYFSYDVKMKEKGDIPEGYSVSREKKERFSLILESASTNQTSMYLCATQSGGVAKNIQYFGAGTRLSVL.

The rearrangement joins TRBV13 to TRBJ2-7; TRBD1 aligns across 9 bases. The CDR3 spans 14 residues. Germline CDR1 PRHDT, CDR2 FYEKMQ (reference sequence). J gave up 5 bases and V 4 bases, and 6 bases lay outside the gene matches. In DNA, the CDR3 is TGTGCCAGCAGCTCAGGGACAGGGTCCCACGAGCAGTACTTC. This gives the protein CASSSGTGSHEQYF.

The chain employs TRBV5-1 and TRBJ2-5; TRBD1 matches 9 bases. CDR3 length equals 14 residues. CDR1 and CDR2 (germline): SGHRS, YFSETQ. Trimming removed 2 bases from V and 5 bases from J; junction bases left unmatched: 4. The CDR3 region has the DNA TGCGCCAGCAGCTTACAGGGGGCGGAGGAGACCCAGTACTTC. It codes for CASSLQGAEETQYF.

This chain connects TRBV9 to TRBJ2-1; 9 bases match TRBD2. The V gene end was trimmed by 4 bases and the J gene end by 2 bases; junction bases not matched to a gene: 4. In germline, CDR1 is SGDLS, CDR2 YYNGEE. The CDR3 loop spans 15 amino acids. For the CDR3, the DNA is TGTGCCAGCAGCCCCGGACTAGCGACCTACAATGAGCAGTTCTTC. Translation gives CASSPGLATYNEQFF.

The V call is TRBV9, the J call TRBJ2-1, with 8 positions matching TRBD1. This CDR3 region has 17 residues. The junction had 13 bases not matched to a gene; V was cut back by 5 bases and J by 3 bases. CDR1 SGDLS and CDR2 YYNGEE come from the germline V gene. The CDR3 loop is CASSGMVDRGIYNEQFF. CDR3 in DNA: TGTGCCAGCAGTGGTATGGTTGACAGGGGCATCTACAATGAGCAGTTCTTC.

This clone appeared a single time. The chain carries TRBV5-5 and TRBJ2-7; weak D call: TRBD1 (6 bases). The CDR3 spans 17 residues. The V gene lost 2 bases and the J gene lost 0 bases, with 18 bases spanning the gap. Germline CDR1 reads SGHKS; CDR2 reads YYEKEE (reference sequence). CDR3 residues: CASSFLTLDRSSYEQYF. The CDR3 DNA sequence: TGTGCCAGCAGCTTTCTTACCCTGGACAGAAGCTCCTACGAGCAGTACTTC.

V is TRBV27 and J is TRBJ2-1; 12 bases fit TRBD2. There are 16 residues in the CDR3. Germline V gene sequence: CDR1 MNHEY, CDR2 SMNVEV (reference sequence). Trimming took 6 bases from V and 5 from J; bases not matched to a gene: 8. The CDR3 is CASSRLAGAVDNEQFF. The CDR3 DNA reads TGTGCCAGCAGCCGACTAGCGGGAGCGGTGGACAATGAGCAGTTCTTC.

The V and J genes are TRBV6-5 and TRBJ1-5, with unresolved D. The CDR3 sequence is 15 residues long. Germline CDR1 and CDR2: MNHEY and SVGAGI. Trimming took off 6 bases at V and 0 bases at J, with 12 bases between the two ends. The CDR3 nucleotides are TGTGCCAGCAGCCCGTGGGAGAATAGCAATCAGCCCCAGCATTTT. Residues: CASSPWENSNQPQHF.

The V call is TRBV9, the J call TRBJ1-3; perhaps TRBD1 as D (6 bases). V lost 0 bases, J lost 5 bases, and 15 bases lay in between. Germline lookup yields CDR1 SGDLS and CDR2 YYNGEE. The CDR3 has 16 amino acids. In DNA form, the CDR3 reads TGTGCCAGCAGCGTAGACCCAACAGGGTACCGAAACACCATATATTTT. Protein: CASSVDPTGYRNTIYF.

The J gene is TRBJ2-2, the V gene TRBV21-1; TRBD1 is the table's D call and was not checked against the DNA. TRBV21-1 is a recognized pseudogene. CDR3 size: 13 residues. The CDR3 nucleotides are TGTGCCAGCAGCAAAGTGGCAGCCGGGGAGCTGTTTTTT. Translating gives CASSKVAAGELFF.

The rearrangement uses TRBV6-5 and TRBJ2-7, with 7 nucleotides matching TRBD2. Trimming took 7 bases from V and 2 from J; bases not matched to a gene: 8. The germline V gene has CDR1 MNHEY and CDR2 SVGAGI. CDR3 size: 14 residues. CDR3 residues: CASTSPGGPYEQYF. The CDR3 DNA follows: TGTGCCAGCACCTCTCCGGGAGGACCCTACGAGCAGTACTTC.

The CDR3 protein is CASSFGDRVSYEQYF. The CDR3 bases are TGTGCCAGCAGTTTTGGGGACAGGGTATCTTACGAGCAGTACTTC. The chain carries TRBV27 and TRBJ2-7, with 9 bases identical to TRBD1. The V segment lost 3 bases and the J segment 4 bases; nucleotides outside the gene matches: 7. The germline gives CDR1 MNHEY, CDR2 SMNVEV (reference sequence). CDR3 length equals 15 residues.

The gene calls are TRBV6-1 and TRBJ2-7, with a weak D call TRBD1 (5 bases). Trimming cost V 3 bases and J 8 bases, with 17 bases left between them. This CDR3 is 14 amino acids long. Germline V gives CDR1 MNHNS, CDR2 SASEGT. CDR3 coding DNA: TGTGCCAGCAGTGAGACAGCCTACGCTACGAAGCAGTACTTC. It specifies CASSETAYATKQYF.

V is TRBV5-1 and J is TRBJ2-1, with 7 bases identical to TRBD2. This CDR3 contains 14 residues. Looked up from germline, CDR1 is SGHRS and CDR2 is YFSETQ. J gave up 6 bases and V 3 bases, and 6 bases lay outside the gene matches. CDR3 residues: CASSSTGTTNEQFF. Written as DNA, the CDR3 is TGCGCCAGCAGCTCGACCGGGACTACCAATGAGCAGTTCTTC.

The chain joins TRBV4-1 to TRBJ1-1; D perhaps matches TRBD1 (5 bases). CDR3 size: 13 residues. Germline V gene sequence: CDR1 MGHRA, CDR2 YSYEKL. V dropped 8 bases and J dropped 6 bases, with 16 bases sitting between them. CDR3 loop: CASAGGGGSEAFF. As DNA, the CDR3 is TGCGCCAGCGCAGGCGGGGGTGGGTCTGAAGCTTTCTTT.

The sample holds a few counts of this clone. The genes are TRBV10-3 and TRBJ1-5, with D unclear. V was shortened by 6 bases and J by 5 bases, with 11 bases between the two germline ends. Germline CDR1 ENHRY, CDR2 SYGVKD. The CDR3 runs 13 residues. CDR3 sequence reads: CAIRGDGYQPQHF. Here the CDR3 DNA reads TGTGCCATCAGGGGAGACGGATATCAGCCCCAGCATTTT.

The rearrangement joins TRBV7-8 to TRBJ2-7, with a possible D match to TRBD2 (7 bases). With 8 bases removed from V and 1 base from J, the gap between germline ends came to 21 bases. Germline lookup yields CDR1 SGHVS and CDR2 FQNEAQ. The CDR3 has 16 amino acids. CDR3 bases: TGTGCCAGCGCCCTATCGGGGGCGGGGGCTTCCTACGAGCAGTACTTC. Translating gives CASALSGAGASYEQYF.

The rearrangement uses TRBV7-2 and TRBJ2-3, with a tentative D call TRBD1 (5 bases). CDR1 is SGHTA, CDR2 FQGNSA, per germline. Trimming cost V 4 bases and J 1 base, with 9 bases left between them. The CDR3 length is 14 residues. The CDR3 sequence is CASSSGHGTDTQYF. The CDR3 nucleotides read TGTGCCAGCAGCTCAGGACACGGCACAGATACGCAGTATTTT.

The J gene is TRBJ2-1, the V gene TRBV6-5; tentative D call: TRBD2 (6 bases). Per the germline V gene, CDR1 is MNHEY and CDR2 is SVGAGI. CDR3 size: 14 residues. V was pared by 8 bases and J by 2 bases, with 13 bases between. In DNA, the CDR3 is TGTGCCAGCGGACGAGGAGGGGCCTACAATGAGCAGTTCTTC. Translating gives CASGRGGAYNEQFF.

The chain couples TRBV11-3 to TRBJ1-4, with D possibly being TRBD1 (5 bases). Looked up from germline, CDR1 is SGHNT and CDR2 is YENEEA. Trimming removed 1 base from V and 10 bases from J, with 13 bases in between. The CDR3 contains 14 residues. The CDR3: CASSLVRTRGKLFF. In DNA, the CDR3 is TGTGCCAGCAGCTTAGTTCGGACACGTGGAAAACTGTTTTTT.

The chain is built from TRBV28 and TRBJ1-2; TRBD1 is a possible D gene (5 bases). CDR3 length equals 13 residues. The V gene lost 7 bases and the J gene lost 5 bases, with 14 bases spanning the gap. Germline values: CDR1 MDHEN, CDR2 SYDVKM. CDR3 protein: CASTQGVRYGYTF. CDR3 nucleotides: TGTGCCAGCACTCAAGGGGTGAGGTATGGCTACACCTTC.

The genes are TRBV5-1 and TRBJ2-2; 10 bases line up with TRBD2. Unmatched junction bases numbered 8, after V lost 5 bases and J lost 4 bases. CDR1 is SGHRS, CDR2 YFSETQ, per germline. The CDR3 runs 16 residues. The CDR3: CASRYGLAAITGELFF. CDR3 DNA sequence: TGCGCCAGCAGATACGGACTAGCGGCTATCACCGGGGAGCTGTTTTTT.

The chain has TRBV4-1 and TRBJ2-5; possible D gene TRBD1, 6 bases. The CDR3 contains 16 residues. Germline V CDR1 and CDR2: MGHRA, YSYEKL. With 0 bases removed from V and 5 bases from J, the gap between germline ends came to 16 bases. This chain's CDR3 is CASSQDEGTRGETQYF. The CDR3 coding sequence is TGCGCCAGCAGCCAAGACGAGGGGACGAGGGGGGAGACCCAGTACTTC.

The chain recombines TRBV11-3 with TRBJ2-1; 8 bases align to TRBD1. The germline V gene encodes CDR1 SGHNT and CDR2 YENEEA. V shed 5 bases and J 2 bases; nucleotides not matched to a gene: 5. This CDR3 comprises 15 residues. The chain's CDR3 is CASSRADRAYNEQFF. In nucleotides, the CDR3 is TGTGCCAGCAGCCGGGCGGACAGGGCCTACAATGAGCAGTTCTTC.

The chain recombines TRBV10-3 with TRBJ2-2, with a tentative D call TRBD1 (6 bases). With 7 bases removed from V and 5 bases from J, the gap between germline ends came to 14 bases. Per the germline V gene, CDR1 is ENHRY and CDR2 is SYGVKD. The CDR3 spans 14 residues. The CDR3 region is CAITPGHRTGELFF. In DNA form, the CDR3 reads TGTGCCATCACTCCGGGACACCGTACCGGGGAGCTGTTTTTT.

This clone appeared a single time. This sequence joins TRBV6-6 and TRBJ2-3; no definite D call. Between the trimmed V and J ends, which lost 0 bases and 0 bases, there was a span of 7 bases. Germline V lookup: CDR1 MNHNY, CDR2 SVGAGI (reference sequence). The CDR3 consists of 15 residues. The CDR3 here is CASSYSGASTDTQYF. CDR3 in DNA: TGTGCCAGCAGTTACTCTGGAGCTAGCACAGATACGCAGTATTTT.

The chain is built from TRBV7-6 and TRBJ2-3; D uncertain. V dropped 7 bases and J dropped 0 bases, with 8 bases sitting between them. The germline V gene has CDR1 SGHVS and CDR2 FNYEAQ. This CDR3 contains 13 residues. Written as DNA, the CDR3 is TGTGCCAGCATTGAGGAAAGCACAGATACGCAGTATTTT. Translated, it gives CASIEESTDTQYF.

V and J are TRBV7-2 and TRBJ2-7; weak D call: TRBD2 (7 bases). Germline V gene lookup returns CDR1 SGHTA and CDR2 FQGNSA. V was trimmed by 2 bases and J by 0 bases, leaving 11 bases between them. This CDR3 spans 15 amino acids. CDR3 sequence (DNA): TGTGCCAGCAGCTTAAGAGGGGGGGTCTCCTACGAGCAGTACTTC. Residues: CASSLRGGVSYEQYF.